What follows describes a single T cell receptor beta chain. Antigen specificity is unknown. CDR1 and CDR2 from the germline V gene are KGHSH and LQKENI. The CDR3 loop spans 13 amino acids. With 2 bases removed from V and 1 base from J, the gap between germline ends came to 5 bases. TCRdb used MiXCR to reprocess the 5' RACE reads, holding one entry per CDR3 protein. Among hundreds of thousands of distinct CDR3 sequences, around 6% were seen once, and the ten largest hold 1.5% to 2%. These data originate in a study of identical twins. Notes on the study in general: Among beta out-of-frame sequences, excess sharing between twins appeared weaker. The same donors were not followed; conclusions instead depended on cross-sectional statistical analysis.

Material for sequencing was naive T cells sorted from blood. This chain uses TRBV18 with TRBJ2-5; no firm D call. The sequence derives from a man between 18 and 29 years old in good health. The CDR3 coding sequence is TGTGCCAGCTCACCATCGGTCCAAGAGACCCAGTACTTC. Translating it yields CASSPSVQETQYF.